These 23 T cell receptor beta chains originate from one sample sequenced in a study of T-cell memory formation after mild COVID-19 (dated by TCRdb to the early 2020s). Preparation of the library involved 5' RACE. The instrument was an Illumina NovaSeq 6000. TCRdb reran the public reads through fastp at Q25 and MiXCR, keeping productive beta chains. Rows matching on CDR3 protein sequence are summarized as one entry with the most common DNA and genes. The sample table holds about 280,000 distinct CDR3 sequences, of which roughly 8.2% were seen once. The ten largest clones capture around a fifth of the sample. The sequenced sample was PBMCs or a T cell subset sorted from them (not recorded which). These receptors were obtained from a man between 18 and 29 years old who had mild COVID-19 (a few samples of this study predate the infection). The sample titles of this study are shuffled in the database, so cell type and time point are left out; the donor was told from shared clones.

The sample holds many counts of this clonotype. The CDR3 reads CASSLVGGMETQYF. The CDR3 nucleotides read TGTGCCAGCAGCTTAGTGGGGGGGATGGAGACCCAGTACTTC. The genes are TRBV7-8 and TRBJ2-5; TRBD2 agrees at 7 bases. Germline lookup yields CDR1 SGHVS and CDR2 FQNEAQ. With V trimmed by 1 base and J by 5 bases, 4 bases remained unmatched. The CDR3 has 14 residues.

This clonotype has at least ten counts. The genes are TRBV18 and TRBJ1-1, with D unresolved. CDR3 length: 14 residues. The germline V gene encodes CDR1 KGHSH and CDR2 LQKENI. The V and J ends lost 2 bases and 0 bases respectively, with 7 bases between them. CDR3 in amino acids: CASSPSGMNTEAFF. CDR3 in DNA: TGTGCCAGCTCACCAAGCGGAATGAACACTGAAGCTTTCTTT.

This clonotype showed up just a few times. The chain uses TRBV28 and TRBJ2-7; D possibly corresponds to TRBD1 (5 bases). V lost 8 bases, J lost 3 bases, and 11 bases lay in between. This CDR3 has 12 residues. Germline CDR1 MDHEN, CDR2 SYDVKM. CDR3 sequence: CASGRQSYEQYV. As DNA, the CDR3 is TGTGCCAGCGGACGACAGAGCTACGAGCAGTACGTC.

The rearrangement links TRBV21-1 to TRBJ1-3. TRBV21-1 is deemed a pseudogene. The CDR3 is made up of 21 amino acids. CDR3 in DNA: TGTGCCAGCAGCAAAGAAGGAGGGTTCGGGTTGCAGGGAGGATCTGGAAACACCATATATTTT. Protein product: CASSKEGGFGLQGGSGNTIYF.

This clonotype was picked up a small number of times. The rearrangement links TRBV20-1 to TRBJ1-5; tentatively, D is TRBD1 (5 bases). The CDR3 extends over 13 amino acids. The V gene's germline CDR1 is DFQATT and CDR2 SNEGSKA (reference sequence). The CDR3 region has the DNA TGCAGCGGAGGGAGGGACCTCAATCAGCCCCAGCATTTT. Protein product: CSGGRDLNQPQHF.

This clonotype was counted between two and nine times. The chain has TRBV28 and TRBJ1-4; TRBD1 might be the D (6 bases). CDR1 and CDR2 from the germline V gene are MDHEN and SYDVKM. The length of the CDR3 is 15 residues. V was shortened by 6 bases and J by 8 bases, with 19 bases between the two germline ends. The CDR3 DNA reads TGTGCCAGCAGACCCAGGACAGTAGGTCAGGAAAAACTGTTTTTT. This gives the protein CASRPRTVGQEKLFF.

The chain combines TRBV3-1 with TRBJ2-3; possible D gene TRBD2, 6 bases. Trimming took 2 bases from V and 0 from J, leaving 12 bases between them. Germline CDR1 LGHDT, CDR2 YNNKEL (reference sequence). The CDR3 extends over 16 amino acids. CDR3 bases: TGTGCCAGCAGCCAAAGATGGGACTTAAGCACAGATACGCAGTATTTT. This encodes CASSQRWDLSTDTQYF.

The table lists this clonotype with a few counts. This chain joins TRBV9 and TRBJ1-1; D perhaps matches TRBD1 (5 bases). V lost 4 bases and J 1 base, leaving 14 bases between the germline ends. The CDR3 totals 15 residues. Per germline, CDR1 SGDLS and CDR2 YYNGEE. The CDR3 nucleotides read TGTGCCAGCAGCCGGGGTCGTGGGGGGAACACTGAAGCTTTCTTT. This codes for CASSRGRGGNTEAFF.

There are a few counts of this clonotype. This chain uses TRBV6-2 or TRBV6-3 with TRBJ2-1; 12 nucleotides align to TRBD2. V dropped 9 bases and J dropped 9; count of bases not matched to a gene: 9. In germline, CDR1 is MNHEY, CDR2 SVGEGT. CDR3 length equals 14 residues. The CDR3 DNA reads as TGTGCCAGTTGTCTAGCGGGGGGGCCGGCTGAGCAGTTCTTC. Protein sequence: CASCLAGGPAEQFF.

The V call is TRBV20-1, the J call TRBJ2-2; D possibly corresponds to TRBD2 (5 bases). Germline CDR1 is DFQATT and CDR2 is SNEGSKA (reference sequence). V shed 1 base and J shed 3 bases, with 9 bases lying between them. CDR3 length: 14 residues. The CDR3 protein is CSARGGGHTGELFF. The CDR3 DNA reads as TGCAGTGCTAGAGGTGGAGGTCACACCGGGGAGCTGTTTTTT.

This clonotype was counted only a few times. Here the CDR3 reads CASSKGLGANVLTF. Here the CDR3 DNA reads TGTGCCAGTAGTAAGGGGTTAGGGGCCAACGTCCTGACTTTC. The chain joins TRBV19 to TRBJ2-6; weak D call: TRBD1 (5 bases). There are 14 residues in the CDR3. Looked up from germline, CDR1 is LNHDA and CDR2 is SQIVND (reference sequence). V was clipped by 4 bases and J by 4 bases, with 8 bases between them.

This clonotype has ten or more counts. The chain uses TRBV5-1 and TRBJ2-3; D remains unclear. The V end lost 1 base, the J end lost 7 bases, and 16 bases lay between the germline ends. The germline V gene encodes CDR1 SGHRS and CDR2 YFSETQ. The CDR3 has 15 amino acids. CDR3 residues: CASSLNADLGNTQYF. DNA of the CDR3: TGCGCCAGCAGCTTGAACGCAGACTTGGGAAATACGCAGTATTTT. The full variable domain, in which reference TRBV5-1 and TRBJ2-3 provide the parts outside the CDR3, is KAGVTQTPRYLIKTRGQQVTLSCSPISGHRSVSWYQQTPGQGLQFLFEYFSETQRNKGNFPGRFSGRQFSNSRSEMNVSTLELGDSALYLCASSLNADLGNTQYFGPGTRLTVL.

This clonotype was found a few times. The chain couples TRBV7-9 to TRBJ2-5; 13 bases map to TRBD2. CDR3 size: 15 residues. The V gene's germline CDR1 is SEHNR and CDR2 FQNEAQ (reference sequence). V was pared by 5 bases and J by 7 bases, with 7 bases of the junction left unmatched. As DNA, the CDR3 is TGTGCCAGCAGCCCGACTAGCGGGGGGCCTCTGACCCAGTACTTC. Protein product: CASSPTSGGPLTQYF. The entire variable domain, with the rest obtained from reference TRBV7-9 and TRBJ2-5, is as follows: DTGVSQNPRHKITKRGQNVTFRCDPISEHNRLYWYRQTLGQGPEFLTYFQNEAQLEKSRLLSDRFSAERPKGSFSTLEIQRTEQGDSAMYLCASSPTSGGPLTQYFGPGTRLLVL.

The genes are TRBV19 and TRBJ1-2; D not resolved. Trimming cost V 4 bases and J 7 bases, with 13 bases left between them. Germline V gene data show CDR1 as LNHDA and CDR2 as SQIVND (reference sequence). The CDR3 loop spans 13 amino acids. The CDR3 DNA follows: TGTGCCAGTAGTAGTATTGCGGGGAGTGGCTACACCTTC. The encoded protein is CASSSIAGSGYTF.

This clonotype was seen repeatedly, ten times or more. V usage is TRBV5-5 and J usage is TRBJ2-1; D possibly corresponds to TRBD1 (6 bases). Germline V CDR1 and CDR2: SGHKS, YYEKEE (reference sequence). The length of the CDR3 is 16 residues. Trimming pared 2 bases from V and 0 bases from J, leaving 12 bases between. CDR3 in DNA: TGTGCCAGCAGCTTAACAGGGCTTAGCTCCTACAATGAGCAGTTCTTC. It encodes CASSLTGLSSYNEQFF.

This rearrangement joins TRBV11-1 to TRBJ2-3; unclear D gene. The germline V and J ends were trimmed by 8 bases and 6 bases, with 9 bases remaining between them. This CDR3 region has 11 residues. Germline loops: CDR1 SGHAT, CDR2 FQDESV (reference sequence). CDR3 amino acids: CASLGIDTQYF. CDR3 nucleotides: TGTGCCAGCCTCGGAATTGATACGCAGTATTTT.

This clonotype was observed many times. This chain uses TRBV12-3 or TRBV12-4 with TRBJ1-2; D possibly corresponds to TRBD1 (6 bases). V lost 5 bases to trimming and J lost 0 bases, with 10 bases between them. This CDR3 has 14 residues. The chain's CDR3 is CASSAGQANYGYTF. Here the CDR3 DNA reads TGTGCCAGCAGTGCGGGACAAGCTAACTATGGCTACACCTTC.

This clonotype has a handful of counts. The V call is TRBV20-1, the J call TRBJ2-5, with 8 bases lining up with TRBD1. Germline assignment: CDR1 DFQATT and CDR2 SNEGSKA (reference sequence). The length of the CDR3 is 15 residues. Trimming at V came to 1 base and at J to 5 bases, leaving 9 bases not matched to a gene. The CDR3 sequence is CSARGLPRGQETQYF. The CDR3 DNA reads TGCAGTGCTAGAGGGCTCCCCAGGGGGCAGGAGACCCAGTACTTC.

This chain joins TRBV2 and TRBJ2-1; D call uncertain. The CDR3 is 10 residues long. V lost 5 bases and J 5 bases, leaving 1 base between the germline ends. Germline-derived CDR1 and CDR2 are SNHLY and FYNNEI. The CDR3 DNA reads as TGTGCCAGCAGTAACAATGAGCAGTTCTTC. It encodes CASSNNEQFF.

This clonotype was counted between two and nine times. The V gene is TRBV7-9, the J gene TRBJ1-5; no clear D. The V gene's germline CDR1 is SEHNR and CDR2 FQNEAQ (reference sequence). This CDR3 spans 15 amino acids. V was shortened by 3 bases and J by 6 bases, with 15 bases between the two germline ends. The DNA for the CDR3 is TGTGCCAGCAGCTTGGCAGGCCTCGGGAGTCAGCCCCAGCATTTT. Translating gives CASSLAGLGSQPQHF.

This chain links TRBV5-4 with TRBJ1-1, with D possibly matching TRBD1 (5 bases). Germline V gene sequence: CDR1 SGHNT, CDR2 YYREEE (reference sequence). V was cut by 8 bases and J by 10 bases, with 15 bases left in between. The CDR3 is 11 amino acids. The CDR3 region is CASPRQNTAFF. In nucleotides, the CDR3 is TGTGCCAGTCCCCGACAGAACACAGCTTTCTTT. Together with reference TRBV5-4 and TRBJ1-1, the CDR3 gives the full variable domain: ETGVTQSPTHLIKTRGQQVTLRCSSQSGHNTVSWYQQALGQGPQFIFQYYREEENGRGNFPPRFSGLQFPNYSSELNVNALELDDSALYLCASPRQNTAFFGQGTRLTVV.

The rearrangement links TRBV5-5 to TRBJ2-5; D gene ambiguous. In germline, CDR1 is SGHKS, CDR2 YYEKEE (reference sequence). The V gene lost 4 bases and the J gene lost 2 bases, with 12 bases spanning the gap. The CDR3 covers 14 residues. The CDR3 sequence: CASSRSWVQETQYF. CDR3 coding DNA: TGTGCCAGCAGCCGTTCGTGGGTACAAGAGACCCAGTACTTC. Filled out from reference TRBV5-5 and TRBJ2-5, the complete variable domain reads DAGVTQSPTHLIKTRGQQVTLRCSPISGHKSVSWYQQVLGQGPQFIFQYYEKEERGRGNFPDRFSARQFPNYSSELNVNALLLGDSALYLCASSRSWVQETQYFGPGTRLLVL.

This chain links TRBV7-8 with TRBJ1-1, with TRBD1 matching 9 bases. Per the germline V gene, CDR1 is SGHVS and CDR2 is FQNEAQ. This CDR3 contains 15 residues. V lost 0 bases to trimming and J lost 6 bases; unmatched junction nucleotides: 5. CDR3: CASSLATGGLAEAFF. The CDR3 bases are TGTGCCAGCAGCTTAGCTACAGGGGGCTTGGCTGAAGCTTTCTTT.